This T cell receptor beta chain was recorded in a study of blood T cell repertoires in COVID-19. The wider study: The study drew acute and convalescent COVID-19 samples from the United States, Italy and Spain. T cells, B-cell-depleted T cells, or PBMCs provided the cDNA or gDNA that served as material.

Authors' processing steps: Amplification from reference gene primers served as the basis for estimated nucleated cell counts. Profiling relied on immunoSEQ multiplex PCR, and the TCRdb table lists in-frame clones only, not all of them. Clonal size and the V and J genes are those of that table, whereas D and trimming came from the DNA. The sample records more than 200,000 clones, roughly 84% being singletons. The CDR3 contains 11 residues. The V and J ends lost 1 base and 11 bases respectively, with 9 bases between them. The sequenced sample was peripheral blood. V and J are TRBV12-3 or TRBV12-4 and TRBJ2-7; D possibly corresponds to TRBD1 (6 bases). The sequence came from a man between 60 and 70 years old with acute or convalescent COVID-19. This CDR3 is CASSLGTAKYF. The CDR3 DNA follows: TGTGCCAGCAGTTTAGGGACAGCCAAGTACTTC.